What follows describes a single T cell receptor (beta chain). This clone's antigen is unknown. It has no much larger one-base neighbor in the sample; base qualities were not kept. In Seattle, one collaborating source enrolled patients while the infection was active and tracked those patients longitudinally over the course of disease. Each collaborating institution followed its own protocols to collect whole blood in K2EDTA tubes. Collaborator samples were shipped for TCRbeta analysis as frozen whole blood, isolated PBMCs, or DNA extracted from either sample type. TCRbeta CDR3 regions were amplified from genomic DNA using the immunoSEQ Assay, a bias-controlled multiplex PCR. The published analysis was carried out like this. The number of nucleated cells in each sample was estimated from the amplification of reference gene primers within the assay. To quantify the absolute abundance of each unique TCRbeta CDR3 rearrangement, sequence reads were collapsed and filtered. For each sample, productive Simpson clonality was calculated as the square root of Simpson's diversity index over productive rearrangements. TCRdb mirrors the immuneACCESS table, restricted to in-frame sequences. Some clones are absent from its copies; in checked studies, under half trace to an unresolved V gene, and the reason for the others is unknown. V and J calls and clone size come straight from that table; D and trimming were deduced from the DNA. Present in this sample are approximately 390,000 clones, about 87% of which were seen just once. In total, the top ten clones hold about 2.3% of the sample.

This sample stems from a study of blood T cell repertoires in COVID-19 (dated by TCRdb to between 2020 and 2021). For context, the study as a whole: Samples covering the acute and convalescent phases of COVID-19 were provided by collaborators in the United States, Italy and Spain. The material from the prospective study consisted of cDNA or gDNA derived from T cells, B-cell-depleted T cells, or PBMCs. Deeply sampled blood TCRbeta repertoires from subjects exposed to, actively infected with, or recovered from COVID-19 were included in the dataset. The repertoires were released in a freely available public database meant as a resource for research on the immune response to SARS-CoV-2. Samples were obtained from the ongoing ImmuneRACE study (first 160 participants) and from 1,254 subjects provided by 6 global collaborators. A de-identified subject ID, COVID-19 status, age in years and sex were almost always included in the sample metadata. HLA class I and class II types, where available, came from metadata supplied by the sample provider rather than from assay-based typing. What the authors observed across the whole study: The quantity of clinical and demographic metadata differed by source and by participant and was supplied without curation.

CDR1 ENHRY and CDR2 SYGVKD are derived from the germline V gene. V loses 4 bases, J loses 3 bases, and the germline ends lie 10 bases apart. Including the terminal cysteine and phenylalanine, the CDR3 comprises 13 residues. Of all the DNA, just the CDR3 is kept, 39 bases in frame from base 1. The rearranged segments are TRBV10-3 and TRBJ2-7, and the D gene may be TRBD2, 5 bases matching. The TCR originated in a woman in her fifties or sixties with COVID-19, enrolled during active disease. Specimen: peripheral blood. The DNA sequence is TGTGCCATCAGTGCGAGTGCGGGCTACGAGCAGTACTTC. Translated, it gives CAISASAGYEQYF.